This passage covers 16 T cell receptor beta chains from one sample sequenced in a study of T cells expressing NK-cell markers. TCRdb reworked the 5' RACE reads into one entry per CDR3 protein, no DNA. Its listing shows 500,000 to 600,000 distinct CDR3 sequences. Source material: blood T cells: a sorted CD56 or NKG2C T cell subset, CD4+ or CD8+ T cells, or bulk PBMC T cells (not recorded which). Receptor source: a man between 18 and 29 years old in good health.

The CDR3 region is CASSPLMAGGAEETQYF. The rearrangement uses TRBV11-2 and TRBJ2-5; TCRdb's D call of TRBD1 is untestable without DNA. The germline gives CDR1 SGHAT, CDR2 FQNNGV. The CDR3 extends over 17 amino acids.

The chain recombines TRBV29-1 with TRBJ2-3; TCRdb names TRBD2, which stays unverified in the absence of DNA. Germline CDR1 reads SQVTM; CDR2 reads ANQGSEA. This CDR3 spans 15 amino acids. The CDR3 is CSVSLLAGRTDTQYF.

The V call is TRBV7-3, the J call TRBJ2-2. Germline CDR1 and CDR2: SGHTA and FQGTGA. The CDR3 loop spans 15 amino acids. CDR3 protein: CASSVSSENTGELFF.

The rearrangement links TRBV7-8 to TRBJ2-2; the TCRdb call, TRBD2, lacks DNA for checking. Germline V lookup: CDR1 SGHVS, CDR2 FQNEAQ. This CDR3 region has 15 residues. CDR3 amino acids: CASSASRSYTGELFF. Full variable domain (rest looked up from reference TRBV7-8 and TRBJ2-2): GAGVSQSPRYKVAKRGQDVALRCDPISGHVSLFWYQQALGQGPEFLTYFQNEAQLDKSGLPSDRFFAERPEGSVSTLKIQRTQQEDSAVYLCASSASRSYTGELFFGEGSRLTVL.

The chain is built from TRBV6-1 and TRBJ2-7; TCRdb designates TRBD1, a call that cannot be tested without DNA. The CDR3 is 15 residues long. From germline, CDR1 is MNHNS and CDR2 SASEGT. The CDR3 region is CASTRVRGSWREQYF.

The genes are TRBV24-1 and TRBJ2-1; TCRdb's D gene call, TRBD1, goes unchecked for lack of DNA. The CDR3 covers 15 residues. The germline V gene has CDR1 KGHDR and CDR2 SFDVKD. CDR3: CATSDPGEAINEQFF.

The rearrangement uses TRBV6-5 and TRBJ1-2. CDR1 is MNHEY and CDR2 is SVGAGI in the germline V gene. The CDR3 has 14 residues. This CDR3 reads CASTHEVTDYGYTF.

The rearrangement links TRBV12-3 or TRBV12-4 to TRBJ2-7; the TRBD1 assignment by TCRdb is unverifiable without DNA. The CDR3 loop spans 14 amino acids. The CDR3 is CASSLPGPYMEQYF.

The genes are TRBV2 and TRBJ2-1; the D call from TCRdb, TRBD2, cannot be confirmed without DNA. The CDR3 length is 20 residues. Germline V gene sequence: CDR1 SNHLY, CDR2 FYNNEI. CDR3 in amino acids: CASSDGLAGGSLPIYNEQFF.

The chain employs TRBV25-1 and TRBJ2-1. The CDR3 runs to 15 residues. Germline CDR1 MGHDK, CDR2 SYGVNS. CDR3 loop: CASSETGGSWNEQFF. Complete variable domain (other parts from reference TRBV25-1 and TRBJ2-1): EADIYQTPRYLVIGTGKKITLECSQTMGHDKMYWYQQDPGMELHLIHYSYGVNSTEKGDLSSESTVSRIRTEHFPLTLESARPSHTSQYLCASSETGGSWNEQFFGPGTRLTVL.

The rearrangement links TRBV20-1 to TRBJ2-7; no DNA is available, so the TRBD2 call from TCRdb remains unchecked. The CDR3 loop spans 14 amino acids. CDR1 DFQATT and CDR2 SNEGSKA come from the germline V gene (reference sequence). CDR3 residues: CSAMGLAAFYEQYF.

The CDR3 is CSALDSLRTSGGELFF. The rearrangement joins TRBV29-1 to TRBJ2-2; TCRdb proposes TRBD1, but this gene call is untestable without DNA. Germline CDR1 SQVTM, CDR2 ANQGSEA. CDR3 length: 16 residues.

The chain joins TRBV7-9 to TRBJ2-5. The CDR3 totals 15 residues. The V gene's germline CDR1 is SEHNR and CDR2 FQNEAQ (reference sequence). CDR3 loop: CASSFVSGAQETQYF.

The chain combines TRBV20-1 with TRBJ2-1; checking the TCRdb D call of TRBD1 is not possible without DNA. The CDR3 covers 14 residues. The germline CDR1 and CDR2 sequences are DFQATT and SNEGSKA (reference sequence). CDR3 residues: CSAKERARINEQFF.

CDR3 sequence: CASSGAFGEQFF. V and J are TRBV2 and TRBJ2-1. There are 12 residues in the CDR3. Germline V gene lookup returns CDR1 SNHLY and CDR2 FYNNEI.

This sequence joins TRBV12-3 or TRBV12-4 and TRBJ1-2. The CDR3 totals 13 residues. The CDR3 sequence is CASSRGEDLGYTF.